A selection of T cell receptor beta chains follows, all from one sample in a study of blood T cell repertoires in COVID-19. Using immunoSEQ multiplex PCR, the repertoire was profiled, and TCRdb retains in-frame clones only, with some absent. Of hundreds of thousands of clones in the sample, more than 75% were seen once. Source material: peripheral blood. These receptors were collected from a woman aged 60-75 years with active or convalescent COVID-19. Both conserved end residues are part of each CDR3. Fields, in order: clone size, V gene, D gene, J gene, CDR3 protein, CDR3 DNA. D genes are given only for firm matches. The listing skips clone size in some rows; elsewhere it reads once, few, many or a size class.

NA	TRBV2	NA	TRBJ2-7	CASRGSGGEQYF	TGTGCCAGCAGAGGTTCAGGTGGGGAGCAGTACTTC
NA	TRBV5-4	TRBD1	TRBJ1-1	CASSNGQAEAFF	TGTGCCAGCAGCAACGGACAGGCTGAAGCTTTCTTT
NA	TRBV25-1	NA	TRBJ1-1	CASSGTVYNTEAFF	TGTGCCAGCAGTGGAACAGTATACAACACTGAAGCTTTCTTT
NA	TRBV5-1	NA	TRBJ1-4	CASSPLAEQANEKLFF	TGCGCCAGCAGCCCCCTAGCCGAGCAGGCTAATGAAAAACTGTTTTTT
NA	TRBV9	TRBD1	TRBJ2-7	CASSPRVAQGAYEQYF	TGTGCCAGCAGCCCGCGGGTAGCGCAGGGGGCTTACGAGCAGTACTTC
NA	TRBV9	NA	TRBJ1-6	CASSVEGSSYNSPLHF	TGTGCCAGCAGCGTAGAAGGGAGCTCCTATAATTCACCCCTCCACTTT
once	TRBV11-3	NA	TRBJ1-1	CASSLGTGATEAFF	TGTGCCAGCAGCTTAGGAACAGGAGCAACTGAAGCTTTCTTT
NA	TRBV6-5	NA	TRBJ1-1	CASSYSWRGGTEAFF	TGTGCCAGCAGTTACTCCTGGCGGGGAGGCACTGAAGCTTTCTTT
NA	TRBV6-2/TRBV6-3	TRBD1	TRBJ1-1	CASSWGQKQAMNTEAFF	TGTGCCAGCAGTTGGGGACAGAAACAAGCAATGAACACTGAAGCTTTCTTT
NA	TRBV2	TRBD1	TRBJ1-6	CASRSGDRGHNSPLHF	TGTGCCAGCCGGTCCGGCGACAGGGGACATAATTCACCCCTCCACTTT
NA	TRBV2	TRBD1	TRBJ1-5	CASSPDREGNQPQHF	TGTGCCAGCAGCCCAGACAGGGAAGGCAATCAGCCCCAGCATTTT
once	TRBV30	TRBD1	TRBJ1-6	CAFAVGQVNSPLHF	TGTGCCTTCGCGGTGGGACAGGTTAATTCACCCCTCCACTTT
NA	TRBV5-5	NA	TRBJ1-1	CASSLVLPGTEAFF	TGTGCCAGCAGCTTGGTCCTACCAGGGACTGAAGCTTTCTTT
once	TRBV30	NA	TRBJ2-3	CAWSLNSGTPTDTQYF	TGTGCCTGGAGTCTGAACTCCGGGACTCCAACAGATACGCAGTATTTT
NA	TRBV6-5	NA	TRBJ1-1	CASSRGPTEAFF	TGTGCCAGCAGTAGAGGGCCCACTGAAGCTTTCTTT
NA	TRBV18	NA	TRBJ1-4	CASSPAARTTTNEKLFF	TGTGCCAGCTCACCGGCAGCCCGCACTACAACTAATGAAAAACTGTTTTTT
NA	TRBV23-1	NA	TRBJ1-1	CASSRLDRNTEAFF	TGCGCCAGCAGTCGCCTCGACAGGAACACTGAAGCTTTCTTT
few	TRBV4-1	TRBD1	TRBJ2-7	CASSPRTGVSEQYF	TGCGCCAGCAGCCCGCGGACAGGGGTTAGCGAGCAGTACTTC
NA	TRBV7-8	NA	TRBJ1-1	CASSLLWGRTEAFF	TGTGCCAGCAGCTTATTATGGGGCAGGACTGAAGCTTTCTTT
NA	TRBV5-1	NA	TRBJ2-6	CASSLGQTGANVLTF	TGCGCCAGCAGCTTGGGTCAAACTGGGGCCAACGTCCTGACTTTC
NA	TRBV19	NA	TRBJ2-2	CASSIEGPGGELFF	TGTGCCAGTAGTATAGAGGGGCCGGGCGGGGAGCTGTTTTTT
once	TRBV5-6	NA	TRBJ2-6	CASGKTGANVLTF	TGTGCCAGCGGCAAAACAGGGGCCAACGTCCTGACTTTC
NA	TRBV12-3/TRBV12-4	NA	TRBJ1-5	CASSGGSYQPQHF	TGTGCCAGCAGTGGGGGCTCCTATCAGCCCCAGCATTTT
NA	TRBV6-4	NA	TRBJ1-1	CASSLHRDTEAFF	TGTGCCAGCAGCCTACACAGGGATACTGAAGCTTTCTTT
NA	TRBV12-3/TRBV12-4	NA	TRBJ1-2	CASRQGGVGGYTF	TGTGCCAGCAGACAAGGAGGGGTCGGGGGCTACACCTTC
NA	TRBV7-6	NA	TRBJ1-2	CASSLAQGVGGGYTF	TGTGCCAGCAGCTTAGCGCAAGGGGTGGGAGGTGGCTACACCTTC
NA	TRBV5-1	TRBD2	TRBJ2-3	CASSLLAGGPIGDTQYF	TGCGCCAGCAGCTTGTTAGCGGGGGGGCCCATAGGAGATACGCAGTATTTT
NA	TRBV11-1	NA	TRBJ1-2	CASSLSQGTYGYTF	TGTGCCAGCAGCTTAAGTCAGGGGACGTATGGCTACACCTTC
once	TRBV27	TRBD2	TRBJ2-1	CASSPRTSSSYNEQFF	TGTGCCAGCAGTCCCAGGACTAGCTCCTCCTACAATGAGCAGTTCTTC
NA	TRBV19	NA	TRBJ1-4	CASSMSRGEKLFF	TGTGCCAGTAGTATGTCTAGGGGCGAAAAACTGTTTTTT
NA	TRBV12-1	NA	TRBJ2-1	CASSQHSGGPKYNEQFF	TGTGCCAGCAGCCAACACTCGGGGGGACCGAAATACAATGAGCAGTTCTTC
NA	TRBV7-2	NA	TRBJ1-6	CASIISGGYNSPLHF	TGTGCCAGCATTATCTCGGGGGGGTATAATTCACCCCTCCACTTT
once	TRBV11-2	NA	TRBJ1-4	CASSLSPRGGGNEKLFF	TGTGCCAGCAGCTTAAGCCCCCGGGGAGGGGGTAATGAAAAACTGTTTTTT
NA	TRBV3-1/TRBV3-2	TRBD2	TRBJ2-2	CASSHGYGGMNTGELFF	TGTGCCAGCAGCCACGGCTACGGGGGGATGAACACCGGGGAGCTGTTTTTT
once	TRBV12-3/TRBV12-4	TRBD1	TRBJ2-1	CASNRDREGEQFF	TGTGCCAGCAACCGGGACAGGGAAGGTGAGCAGTTCTTC
NA	TRBV2	NA	TRBJ2-1	CASSGTNNEQFF	TGTGCCAGCAGTGGGACAAACAATGAGCAGTTCTTC
NA	TRBV4-1	TRBD2	TRBJ2-7	CASSPRRGDVRYEQYF	TGCGCCAGCAGCCCCAGGCGGGGGGATGTTCGCTACGAGCAGTACTTC
NA	TRBV3-1/TRBV3-2	NA	TRBJ1-1	CASSQTPNTEAFF	TGTGCCAGCAGCCAGACACCTAACACTGAAGCTTTCTTT
NA	TRBV27	TRBD1	TRBJ2-4	CASSSPTGKNIQYF	TGTGCCAGCAGTTCCCCGACAGGGAAAAACATTCAGTACTTC
few	TRBV27	NA	TRBJ1-2	CASSMGLGYGYTF	TGTGCCAGCAGTATGGGACTTGGCTATGGCTACACCTTC
once	TRBV18	NA	TRBJ1-4	CASSPGGGNEKLFF	TGTGCCAGCTCACCAGGTGGAGGAAATGAAAAACTGTTTTTT
NA	TRBV5-1	TRBD1	TRBJ1-2	CASSLNRGLEGYTF	TGCGCCAGCAGCTTAAACAGGGGGCTGGAGGGCTACACCTTC
NA	TRBV25-1	NA	TRBJ1-2	CASSESWGRDYGYTF	TGTGCCAGCAGTGAATCTTGGGGCAGGGACTATGGCTACACCTTC
NA	TRBV11-2	NA	TRBJ2-3	CASSLGQGTTDTQYF	TGTGCCAGCAGCTTAGGGCAGGGGACCACAGATACGCAGTATTTT
NA	TRBV21-1	NA	TRBJ2-7	CASSSKGAGDSYEQYF	TGTGCCAGCAGCTCAAAAGGCGCAGGGGACTCCTACGAGCAGTACTTC
NA	TRBV6-1	NA	TRBJ2-5	CASSRPGETQYF	TGTGCCAGCTCAAGACCAGGGGAGACCCAGTACTTC
NA	TRBV2	NA	TRBJ1-1	CASTEDNRLSKAFF	TGTGCCAGCACCGAGGACAATAGGCTATCGAAAGCTTTCTTT
NA	TRBV7-2	TRBD1	TRBJ1-5	CASSLQGVSPQHF	TGTGCCAGCAGCTTACAGGGGGTTTCGCCCCAGCATTTT
NA	TRBV2	NA	TRBJ1-2	CASSVLRVGYTF	TGTGCCAGCAGTGTCCTCAGGGTCGGCTACACCTTC
NA	TRBV7-9	NA	TRBJ2-1	CASSSEAVYEQFF	TGTGCCAGCAGCTCCGAGGCCGTCTATGAGCAGTTCTTC
NA	TRBV6-6	NA	TRBJ1-1	CASISSRNRVRGEAFF	TGTGCCAGCATATCATCCCGAAACAGGGTGAGGGGTGAAGCTTTCTTT